This paragraph covers one T cell receptor (beta chain) sequence. The target antigen is unknown. The entry originates in a study of beta chain features in type 1 diabetes. Study-wide results and caveats: Here, the possible influence of HLA type (on TCRB rearrangement) remained unresolved. Reads derived from cDNA could over-represent cells showing high TCR expression. In all four CD4+ subsets, TCRB CDR3 length was significantly, moderately reduced in type 1 diabetes.

Per the germline V gene, CDR1 is MDHEN and CDR2 is SYDVKM. Losses at the gene ends were 2 bases for V and 7 bases for J; bases not matched to a gene: 3. CDR3 length equals 15 residues. cDNA synthesis used the whole RNA isolate, giving expressed TCRB sequences. TCRdb keeps only in-frame clones here, not all; method: immunoSEQ multiplex PCR. The data hold 680,000 or so clones, with around 15% observed a single time. The V and J genes are TRBV28 and TRBJ2-2; 11 bases match TRBD2. Sequenced sample: naive CD4+ T cells from blood. The TCR originated in a man younger than 35 in good health. For the CDR3, the DNA is TGTGCCAGCAGTTTACCTAGCGGGAGGAACGGGGAGCTGTTTTTT. It specifies CASSLPSGRNGELFF.